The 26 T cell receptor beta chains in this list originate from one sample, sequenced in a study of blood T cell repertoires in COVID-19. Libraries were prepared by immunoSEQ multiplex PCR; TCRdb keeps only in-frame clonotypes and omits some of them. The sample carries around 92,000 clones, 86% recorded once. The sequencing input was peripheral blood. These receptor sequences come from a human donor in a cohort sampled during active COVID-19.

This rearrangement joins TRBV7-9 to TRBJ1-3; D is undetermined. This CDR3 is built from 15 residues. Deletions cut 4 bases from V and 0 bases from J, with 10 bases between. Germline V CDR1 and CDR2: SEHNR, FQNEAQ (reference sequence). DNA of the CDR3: TGTGCCAGCAGCTACGTCCCGAGCTCTGGAAACACCATATATTTT. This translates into CASSYVPSSGNTIYF.

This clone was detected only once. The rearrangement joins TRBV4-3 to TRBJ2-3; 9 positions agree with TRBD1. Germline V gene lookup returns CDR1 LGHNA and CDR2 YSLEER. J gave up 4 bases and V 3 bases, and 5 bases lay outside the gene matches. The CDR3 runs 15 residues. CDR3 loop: CASSQGTGPADTQYF. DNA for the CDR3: TGCGCCAGCAGCCAGGGGACAGGGCCGGCAGATACGCAGTATTTT.

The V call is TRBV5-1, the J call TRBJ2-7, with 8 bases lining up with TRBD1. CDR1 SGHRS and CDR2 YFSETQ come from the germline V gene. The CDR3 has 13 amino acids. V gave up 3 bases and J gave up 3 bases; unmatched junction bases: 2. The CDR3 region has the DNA TGCGCCAGCAGCTATGACAGGGGCTACGAGCAGTACTTC. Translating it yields CASSYDRGYEQYF.

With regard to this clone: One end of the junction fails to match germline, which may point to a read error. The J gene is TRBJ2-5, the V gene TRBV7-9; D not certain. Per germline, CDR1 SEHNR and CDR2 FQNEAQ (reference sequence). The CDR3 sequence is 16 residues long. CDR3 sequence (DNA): TGTGCCAGCAGTTTAGCTGAACTGCATCCTGAAGAGACCCAGTACTTC. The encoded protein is CASSLAELHPEETQYF. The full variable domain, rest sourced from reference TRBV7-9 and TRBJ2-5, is DTGVSQNPRHKITKRGQNVTFRCDPISEHNRLYWYRQTLGQGPEFLTYFQNEAQLEKSRLLSDRFSAERPKGSFSTLEIQRTEQGDSAMYLCASSLAELHPEETQYFGPGTRLLVL.

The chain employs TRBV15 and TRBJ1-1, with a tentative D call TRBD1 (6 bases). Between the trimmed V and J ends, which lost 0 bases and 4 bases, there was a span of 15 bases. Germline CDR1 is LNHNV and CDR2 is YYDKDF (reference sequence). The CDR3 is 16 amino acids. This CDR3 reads CATSRDGQIVGTEAFF. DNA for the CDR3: TGTGCCACCAGCAGAGATGGACAGATTGTGGGCACTGAAGCTTTCTTT.

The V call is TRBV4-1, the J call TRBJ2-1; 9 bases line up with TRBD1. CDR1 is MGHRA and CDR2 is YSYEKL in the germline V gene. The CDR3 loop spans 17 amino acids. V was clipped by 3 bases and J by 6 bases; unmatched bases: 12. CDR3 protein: CASSHPGQGLTTNEQFF. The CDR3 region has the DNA TGCGCCAGCAGCCACCCGGGACAGGGACTTACTACCAATGAGCAGTTCTTC.

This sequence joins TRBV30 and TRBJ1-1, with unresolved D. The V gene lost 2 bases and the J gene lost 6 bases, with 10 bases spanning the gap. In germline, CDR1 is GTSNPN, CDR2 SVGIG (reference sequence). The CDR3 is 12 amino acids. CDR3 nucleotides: TGTGCCTGGAGTCGGAATGCGGCTGAAGCTTTCTTT. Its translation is CAWSRNAAEAFF. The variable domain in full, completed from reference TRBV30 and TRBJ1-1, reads SQTIHQWPATLVQPVGSPLSLECTVEGTSNPNLYWYRQAAGRGLQLLFYSVGIGQISSEVPQNLSASRPQDRQFILSSKKLLLSDSGFYLCAWSRNAAEAFFGQGTRLTVV.

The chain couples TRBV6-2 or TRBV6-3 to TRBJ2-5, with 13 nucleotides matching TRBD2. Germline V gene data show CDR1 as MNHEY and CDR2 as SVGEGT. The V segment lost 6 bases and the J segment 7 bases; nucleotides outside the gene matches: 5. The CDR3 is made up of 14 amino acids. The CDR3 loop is CASSRLAGGWTQYF. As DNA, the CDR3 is TGTGCCAGCAGCCGACTAGCGGGGGGCTGGACCCAGTACTTC.

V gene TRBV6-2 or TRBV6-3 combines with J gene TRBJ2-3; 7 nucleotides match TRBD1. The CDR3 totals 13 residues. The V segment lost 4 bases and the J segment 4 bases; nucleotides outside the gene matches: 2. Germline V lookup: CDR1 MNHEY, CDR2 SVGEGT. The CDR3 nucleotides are TGTGCCAGCAGTTGGGACAGTCCAGATACGCAGTATTTT. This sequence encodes CASSWDSPDTQYF.

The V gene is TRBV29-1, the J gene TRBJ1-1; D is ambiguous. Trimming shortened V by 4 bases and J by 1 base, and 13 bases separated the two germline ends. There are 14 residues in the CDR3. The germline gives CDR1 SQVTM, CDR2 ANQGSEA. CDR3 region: CSVAWRFENTEAFF. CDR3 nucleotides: TGCAGCGTTGCTTGGAGGTTTGAGAACACTGAAGCTTTCTTT.

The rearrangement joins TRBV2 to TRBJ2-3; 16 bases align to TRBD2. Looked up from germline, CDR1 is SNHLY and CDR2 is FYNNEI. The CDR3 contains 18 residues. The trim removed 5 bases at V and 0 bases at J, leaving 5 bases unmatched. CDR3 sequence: CASSLGLAGGPSTDTQYF. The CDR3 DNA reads TGTGCCAGCAGTTTGGGACTAGCGGGAGGGCCTAGCACAGATACGCAGTATTTT.

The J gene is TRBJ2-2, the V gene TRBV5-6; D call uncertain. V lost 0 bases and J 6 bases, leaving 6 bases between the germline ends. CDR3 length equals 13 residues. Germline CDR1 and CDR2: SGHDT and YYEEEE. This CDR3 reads CASSLGAPGELFF. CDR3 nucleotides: TGTGCCAGCAGCTTGGGCGCCCCCGGGGAGCTGTTTTTT.

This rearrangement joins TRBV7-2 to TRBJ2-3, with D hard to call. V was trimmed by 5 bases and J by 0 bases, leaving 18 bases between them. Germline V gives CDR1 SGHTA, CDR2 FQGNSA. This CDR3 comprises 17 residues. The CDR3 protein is CASSPGIYAASTDTQYF. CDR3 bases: TGTGCCAGCAGCCCAGGTATTTATGCAGCTAGCACAGATACGCAGTATTTT.

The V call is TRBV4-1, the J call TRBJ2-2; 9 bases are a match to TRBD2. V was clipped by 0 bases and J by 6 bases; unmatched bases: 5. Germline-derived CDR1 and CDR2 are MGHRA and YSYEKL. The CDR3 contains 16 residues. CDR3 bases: TGCGCCAGCAGCCAAGAGATGACTAGCGGTGCCGGGGAGCTGTTTTTT. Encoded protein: CASSQEMTSGAGELFF.

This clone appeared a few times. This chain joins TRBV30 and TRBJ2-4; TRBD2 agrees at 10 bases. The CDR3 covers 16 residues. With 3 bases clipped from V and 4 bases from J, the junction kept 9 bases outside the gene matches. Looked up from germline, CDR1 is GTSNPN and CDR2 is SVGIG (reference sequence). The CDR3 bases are TGTGCCTGGAGCGAACCTCTAGCGGGAGCTAAAAACATTCAGTACTTC. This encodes CAWSEPLAGAKNIQYF.

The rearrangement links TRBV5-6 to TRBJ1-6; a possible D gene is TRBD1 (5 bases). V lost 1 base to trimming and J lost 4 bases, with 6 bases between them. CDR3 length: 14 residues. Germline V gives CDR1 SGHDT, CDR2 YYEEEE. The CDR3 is CASSLRQYNSPLHF. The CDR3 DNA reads TGTGCCAGCAGCTTGAGACAGTATAATTCACCCCTCCACTTT.

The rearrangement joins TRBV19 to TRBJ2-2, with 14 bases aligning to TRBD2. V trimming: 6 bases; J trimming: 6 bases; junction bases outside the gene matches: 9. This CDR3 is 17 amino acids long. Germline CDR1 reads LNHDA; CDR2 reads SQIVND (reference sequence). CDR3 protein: CASSPTWTSGGPGELFF. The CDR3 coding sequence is TGTGCCAGTAGCCCCACTTGGACTAGCGGGGGGCCCGGGGAGCTGTTTTTT. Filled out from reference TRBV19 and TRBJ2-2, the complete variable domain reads DGGITQSPKYLFRKEGQNVTLSCEQNLNHDAMYWYRQDPGQGLRLIYYSQIVNDFQKGDIAEGYSVSREKKESFPLTVTSAQKNPTAFYLCASSPTWTSGGPGELFFGEGSRLTVL.

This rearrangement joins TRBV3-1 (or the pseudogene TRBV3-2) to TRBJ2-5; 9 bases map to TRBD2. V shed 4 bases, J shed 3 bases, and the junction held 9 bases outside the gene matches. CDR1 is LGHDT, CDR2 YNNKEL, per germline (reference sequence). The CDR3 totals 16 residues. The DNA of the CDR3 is TGTGCCAGCAGCCGGGATGCCCTAGCGGGGAAAGAGACCCAGTACTTC. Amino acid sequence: CASSRDALAGKETQYF.

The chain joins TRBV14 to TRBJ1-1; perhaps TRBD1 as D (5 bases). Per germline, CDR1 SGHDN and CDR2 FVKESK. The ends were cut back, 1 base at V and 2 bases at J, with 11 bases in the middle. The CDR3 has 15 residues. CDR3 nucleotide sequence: TGTGCCAGCAGCCAAGTGGGGGGTTTAAACACTGAAGCTTTCTTT. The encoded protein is CASSQVGGLNTEAFF.

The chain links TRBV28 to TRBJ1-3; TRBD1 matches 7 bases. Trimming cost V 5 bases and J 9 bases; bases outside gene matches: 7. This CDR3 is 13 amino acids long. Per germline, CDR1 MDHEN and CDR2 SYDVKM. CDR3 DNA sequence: TGTGCCAGCAGTGGACAGGCCTGGGGCACCATATATTTT. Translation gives CASSGQAWGTIYF.

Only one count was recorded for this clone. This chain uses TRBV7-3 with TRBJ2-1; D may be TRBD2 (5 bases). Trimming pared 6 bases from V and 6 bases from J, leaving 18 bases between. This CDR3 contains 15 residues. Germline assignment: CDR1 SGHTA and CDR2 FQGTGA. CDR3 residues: CASSRTTSGSNEQFF. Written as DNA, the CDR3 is TGTGCCAGCAGTCGGACGACATCGGGGAGCAATGAGCAGTTCTTC.

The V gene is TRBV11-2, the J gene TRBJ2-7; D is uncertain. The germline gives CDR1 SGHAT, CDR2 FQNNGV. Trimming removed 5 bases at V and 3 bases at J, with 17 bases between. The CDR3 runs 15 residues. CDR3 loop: CASSPWVGVGYEQYF. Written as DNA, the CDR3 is TGTGCCAGCAGCCCATGGGTGGGCGTGGGCTACGAGCAGTACTTC.

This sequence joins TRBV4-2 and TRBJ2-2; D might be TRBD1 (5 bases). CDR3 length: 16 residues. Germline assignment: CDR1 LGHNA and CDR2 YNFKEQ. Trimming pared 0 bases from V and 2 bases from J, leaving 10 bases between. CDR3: CASSQDRGYNTGELFF. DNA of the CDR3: TGTGCCAGCAGCCAAGATAGGGGTTATAACACCGGGGAGCTGTTTTTT.

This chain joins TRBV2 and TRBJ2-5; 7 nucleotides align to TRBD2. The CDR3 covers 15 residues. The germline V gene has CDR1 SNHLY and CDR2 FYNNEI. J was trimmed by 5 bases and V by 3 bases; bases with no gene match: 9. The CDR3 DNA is TGTGCCAGCAGTGATTCGAGTAGCGGGTGGGAGACCCAGTACTTC. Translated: CASSDSSSGWETQYF.

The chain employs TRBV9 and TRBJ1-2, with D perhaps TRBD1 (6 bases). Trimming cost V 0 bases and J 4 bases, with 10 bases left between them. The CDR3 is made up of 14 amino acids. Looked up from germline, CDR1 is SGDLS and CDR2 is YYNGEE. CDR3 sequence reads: CASSVGGGSYGYTF. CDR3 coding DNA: TGTGCCAGCAGCGTAGGAGGGGGAAGCTATGGCTACACCTTC. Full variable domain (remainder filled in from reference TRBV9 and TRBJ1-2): DSGVTQTPKHLITATGQRVTLRCSPRSGDLSVYWYQQSLDQGLQFLIQYYNGEERAKGNILERFSAQQFPDLHSELNLSSLELGDSALYFCASSVGGGSYGYTFGSGTRLTVV.

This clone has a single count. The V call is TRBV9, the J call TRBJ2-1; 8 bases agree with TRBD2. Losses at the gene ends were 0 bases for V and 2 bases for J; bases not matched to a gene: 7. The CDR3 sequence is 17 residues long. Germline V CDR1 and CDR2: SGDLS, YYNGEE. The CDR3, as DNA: TGTGCCAGCAGCGTAGCTCCAGCGGGGGACCCCTACAATGAGCAGTTCTTC. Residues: CASSVAPAGDPYNEQFF.